This entry features one TCR beta chain sequence. The data were obtained in a study of blood T cell repertoires in COVID-19. The trim removed 4 bases at V and 7 bases at J, leaving 9 bases unmatched. This CDR3 has 15 amino acids. Per germline, CDR1 SGHKS and CDR2 YYEKEE (reference sequence). Sequencing was performed with immunoSEQ multiplex PCR; in TCRdb, only in-frame clones are kept and a portion is missing. This sample carries over 300,000 clones, 70% to 90% of them seen once, and the ten largest clones take over 2%. Sequencing was done on a sample of PBMCs or T cells enriched from blood (not recorded which). This clonotype originated in a man aged 25 to 40 who had recovered from COVID-19. The chain combines TRBV5-5 with TRBJ1-5; 9 bases line up with TRBD1. CDR3 protein: CASSALTGGEQPQHF. As DNA, the CDR3 is TGTGCCAGCAGCGCCCTCACAGGGGGCGAACAGCCCCAGCATTTT.